The rows below give T cell receptor beta chains drawn from one sample of a study of T cell responses to AZD1222 COVID-19 vaccine. TCRdb's table, derived via immunoSEQ multiplex PCR, lists solely in-frame clones and lacks some. Counted here are about 200,000 clones, about 94% occurring once; the ten biggest clones make up 1.7%. The sample here was peripheral blood, taken 28 days after the second dose of the MenACWY control vaccine. The receptors originated from an adult who received the MenACWY meningococcal vaccine as a control. Both conserved end residues are part of each CDR3. D genes are given only for firm matches. The size entry is marked missing in some rows and otherwise reads once, few, many or a size class.

>-|12|TRBJ1-1|TRBV4-1|-
TGCGCCAGCACCTTAAACTCACCTGAAGCTTTCTTT
CASTLNSPEAFF
>once|15|TRBJ2-6|TRBV3-1/TRBV3-2|-
TGTGCCAGCAGCCAAGAGGGTTCCGGGGCCAACGTCCTGACTTTC
CASSQEGSGANVLTF
>-|13|TRBJ1-1|TRBV2|-
TGTGCCAGCAGTGAACAAAGGAACACTGAAGCTTTCTTT
CASSEQRNTEAFF
>-|14|TRBJ2-7|TRBV7-2|-
TGTGCCAGCAGCACAACCGGGACAAGCTACGAGCAGTACTTC
CASSTTGTSYEQYF
>-|16|TRBJ2-3|TRBV7-8|-
TGTGCCAGCAGCTTCGTTTTCGGGGAAATTGGAGATACGCAGTATTTT
CASSFVFGEIGDTQYF
>-|16|TRBJ2-7|TRBV7-9|-
TGTGCCAGCAGCCGAGAGGAGGGGGTTATACCCTACGAGCAGTACTTC
CASSREEGVIPYEQYF
>-|13|TRBJ2-1|TRBV14|TRBD2
TGTGCCAGCAGACGGGAGGGCCGCAATGAGCAGTTCTTC
CASRREGRNEQFF
>-|15|TRBJ2-7|TRBV18|TRBD1
TGTGCCAGCTCACCGCGGACAGGGGTGAGCTACGAGCAGTACTTC
CASSPRTGVSYEQYF
>once|12|TRBJ2-5|TRBV6-5|-
TGTGCCAGCACGGCAGGAGGAGAGACCCAGTACTTC
CASTAGGETQYF
>-|15|TRBJ1-2|TRBV27|-
TGTGCCAGCAGTTTATCGGGGATGGGGCTCTATGGCTACACCTTC
CASSLSGMGLYGYTF
>-|15|TRBJ1-1|TRBV19|-
TGTGCCAGTAGTATTGGGGCAGGGATGGGCACTGAAGCTTTCTTT
CASSIGAGMGTEAFF
>-|16|TRBJ2-7|TRBV7-6|TRBD2
TGTGCCAGCAGCTTAGGGCTAGCGGGCATCTCCTACGAGCAGTACTTC
CASSLGLAGISYEQYF
>once|15|TRBJ2-1|TRBV30|TRBD2
TGTGCCTGGAGTCAACTAGCGGGAGGCTACAATGAGCAGTTCTTC
CAWSQLAGGYNEQFF
>-|14|TRBJ1-5|TRBV21-1|-
TGTGCCAGCAGCCGGCGGCAGGCTAATCAGCCCCAGCATTTT
CASSRRQANQPQHF
>few|15|TRBJ2-7|TRBV4-1|-
TGCGCCAGCAGCCAAGATTTCCCAGGGGCGGGGGAGCAGTACTTC
CASSQDFPGAGEQYF
>-|14|TRBJ2-7|TRBV15|-
TGTGCCACCCAGGATAGTCGGTCCTCCTACGAGCAGTACTTC
CATQDSRSSYEQYF
>-|12|TRBJ1-4|TRBV9|-
TGTGCCAGCAGCGACCGATCTGAAAAACTGTTTTTT
CASSDRSEKLFF
>-|14|TRBJ1-1|TRBV5-1|TRBD1
TGCGCCAGCAGGATGAACAGGGGGAACACTGAAGCTTTCTTT
CASRMNRGNTEAFF
>-|13|TRBJ1-1|TRBV30|-
TGTGCCTGGACCACGCAAACCACAGGGCAGTCTTTCTTT
CAWTTQTTGQSFF
>-|15|TRBJ2-7|TRBV3-1/TRBV3-2|-
TGTGCCAGCAGCCGACAGGGCGTAACGGGGGACGAGCAGTACTTC
CASSRQGVTGDEQYF
>-|12|TRBJ2-2|TRBV30|-
TGTGCCTGGAGTGTAAGGACGGGGGAGCTGTTTTTT
CAWSVRTGELFF
>-|13|TRBJ1-1|TRBV19|-
TGTGCCAGTAACCGCTGGGGGAACACTGAAGCTTTCTTT
CASNRWGNTEAFF
>-|11|TRBJ2-2|TRBV27|-
TGTGCCAGCAGTTCGGGCGGGGAGCTGTTTTTT
CASSSGGELFF
>once|15|TRBJ2-7|TRBV24-1|TRBD1
TGTGCCACCAGTGATGGGGGACAGCAAACCTACGAGCAGTACTTC
CATSDGGQQTYEQYF
>-|15|TRBJ2-7|TRBV6-1|-
TGTGCCAGCAGTGAAGAGGAAGCCTCTTACTACGAGCAGTACTTC
CASSEEEASYYEQYF
>few|14|TRBJ1-2|TRBV25-1|TRBD1
TGTGCCAGCAGTGACCGGGACAGGGCCTATGGCTACACCTTC
CASSDRDRAYGYTF
>-|13|TRBJ2-7|TRBV7-2|-
TGTGCCAGCAGCTTAGAAATCTCCCTGGAGCAGTACTTC
CASSLEISLEQYF
>-|18|TRBJ2-3|TRBV7-2|-
TGTGCCAGCAGCCCGGGGCGGGGATTAAAAGTTAGCACAGATACGCAGTATTTT
CASSPGRGLKVSTDTQYF
>once|12|TRBJ2-2|TRBV25-1|-
TGTGCCAGCAGTCTGAGCACCGGGGAGCTGTTTTTT
CASSLSTGELFF
>-|12|TRBJ1-1|TRBV3-1/TRBV3-2|-
TGTGCCAGCAGAACACTGAACACTGAAGCTTTCTTT
CASRTLNTEAFF
>-|16|TRBJ1-6|TRBV28|TRBD1
TGTGCCAGCAGCCCTCGTATGGGACAGGGCAATTCACCCCTCCACTTT
CASSPRMGQGNSPLHF
>-|12|TRBJ1-2|TRBV28|-
TGTGCCAGCAGTCCCCCAGGCTATGGCTACACCTTC
CASSPPGYGYTF
>-|15|TRBJ1-4|TRBV5-6|-
TGTGCCAGCACTCTCCGGACTGCAACTAATGAAAAACTGTTTTTT
CASTLRTATNEKLFF
>-|16|TRBJ2-6|TRBV7-8|-
TGTGCCAGCAGCTCACCCAGGGCTTCTGGGGCCAACGTCCTGACTTTC
CASSSPRASGANVLTF
>-|15|TRBJ2-3|TRBV7-3|-
TGTGCCAGCAGCTTGGGGGGGCCAGGCACAGATACGCAGTATTTT
CASSLGGPGTDTQYF
>-|15|TRBJ1-5|TRBV28|-
TGTGCCAGCAAGACATACGGGGGTGGCAATCAGCCCCAGCATTTT
CASKTYGGGNQPQHF
>-|16|TRBJ2-3|TRBV15|TRBD1
TGTGCCACCAGCAGACGAAGACAGGGAACCACAGATACGCAGTATTTT
CATSRRRQGTTDTQYF
>-|14|TRBJ1-3|TRBV28|-
TGTGCCACCAGGCAGGGAGGGCCTGGAAACACCATATATTTT
CATRQGGPGNTIYF
>-|13|TRBJ2-3|TRBV9|-
TGTGCCAGCAGCGTAGCGGCAAGAGATACGCAGTATTTT
CASSVAARDTQYF
>-|14|TRBJ2-1|TRBV11-2|-
TGTGCCAGCAGCCCTGAAGTAAGCTCTTATGAGCAGTTCTTC
CASSPEVSSYEQFF